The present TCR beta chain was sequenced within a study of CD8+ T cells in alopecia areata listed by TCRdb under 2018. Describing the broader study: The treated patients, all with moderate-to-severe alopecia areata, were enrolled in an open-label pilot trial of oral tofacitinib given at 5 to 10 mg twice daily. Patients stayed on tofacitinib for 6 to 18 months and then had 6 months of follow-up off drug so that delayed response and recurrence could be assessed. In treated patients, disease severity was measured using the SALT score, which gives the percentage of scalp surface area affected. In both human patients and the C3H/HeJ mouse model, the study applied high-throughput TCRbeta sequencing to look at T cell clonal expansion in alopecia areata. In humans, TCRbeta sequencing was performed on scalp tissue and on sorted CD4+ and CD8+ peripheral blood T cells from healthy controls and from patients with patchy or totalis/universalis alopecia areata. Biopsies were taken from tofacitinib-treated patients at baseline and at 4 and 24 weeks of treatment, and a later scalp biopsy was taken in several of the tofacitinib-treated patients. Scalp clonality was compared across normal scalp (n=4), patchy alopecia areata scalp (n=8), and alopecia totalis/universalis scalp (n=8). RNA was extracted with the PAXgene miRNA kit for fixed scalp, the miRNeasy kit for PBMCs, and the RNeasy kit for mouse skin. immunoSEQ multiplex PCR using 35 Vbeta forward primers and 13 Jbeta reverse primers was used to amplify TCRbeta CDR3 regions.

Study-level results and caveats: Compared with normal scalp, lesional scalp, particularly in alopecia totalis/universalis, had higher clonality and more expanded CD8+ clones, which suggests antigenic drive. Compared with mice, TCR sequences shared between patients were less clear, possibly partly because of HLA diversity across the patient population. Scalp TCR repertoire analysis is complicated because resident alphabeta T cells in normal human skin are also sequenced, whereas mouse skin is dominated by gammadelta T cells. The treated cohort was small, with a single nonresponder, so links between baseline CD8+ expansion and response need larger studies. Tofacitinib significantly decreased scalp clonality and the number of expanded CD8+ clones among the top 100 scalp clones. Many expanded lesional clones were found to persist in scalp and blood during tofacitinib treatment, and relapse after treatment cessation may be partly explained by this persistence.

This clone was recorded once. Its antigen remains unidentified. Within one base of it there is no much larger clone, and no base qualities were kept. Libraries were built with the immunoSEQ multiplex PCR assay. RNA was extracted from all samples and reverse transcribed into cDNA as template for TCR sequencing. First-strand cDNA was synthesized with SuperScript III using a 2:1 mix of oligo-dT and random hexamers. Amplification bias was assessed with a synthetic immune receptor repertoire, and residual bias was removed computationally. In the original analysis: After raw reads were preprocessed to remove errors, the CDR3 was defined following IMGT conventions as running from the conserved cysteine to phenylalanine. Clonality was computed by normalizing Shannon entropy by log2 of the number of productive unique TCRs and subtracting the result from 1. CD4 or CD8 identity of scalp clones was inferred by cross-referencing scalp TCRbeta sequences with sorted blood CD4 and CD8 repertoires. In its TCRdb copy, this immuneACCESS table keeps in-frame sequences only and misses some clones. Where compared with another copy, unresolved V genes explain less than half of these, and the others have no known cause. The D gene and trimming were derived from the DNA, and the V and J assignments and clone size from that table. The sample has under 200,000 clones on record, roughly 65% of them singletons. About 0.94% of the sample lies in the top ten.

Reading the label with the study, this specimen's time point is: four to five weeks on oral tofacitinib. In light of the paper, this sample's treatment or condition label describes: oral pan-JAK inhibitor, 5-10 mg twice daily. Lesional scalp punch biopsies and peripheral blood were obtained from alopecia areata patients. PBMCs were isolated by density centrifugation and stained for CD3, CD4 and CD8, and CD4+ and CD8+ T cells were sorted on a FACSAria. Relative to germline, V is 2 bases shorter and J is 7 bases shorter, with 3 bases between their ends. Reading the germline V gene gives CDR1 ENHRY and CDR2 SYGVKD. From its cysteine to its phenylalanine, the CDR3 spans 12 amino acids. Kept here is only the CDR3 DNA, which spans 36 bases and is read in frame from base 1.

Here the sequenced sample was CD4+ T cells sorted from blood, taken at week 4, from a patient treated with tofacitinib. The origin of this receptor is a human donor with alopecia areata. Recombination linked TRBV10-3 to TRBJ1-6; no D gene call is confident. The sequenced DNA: TGTGCCATCAGTGAGACGAATTCACCCCTCCACTTT. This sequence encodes CAISETNSPLHF.